This T cell receptor beta chain was obtained from a study of blood T cell repertoires in COVID-19. Study-wide context: Spain, Italy and the United States supplied samples that represented acute and convalescent COVID-19. PBMCs, B-cell-depleted T cells, or T cells provided the cDNA or gDNA that made up the material.

This clone was observed a handful of times. Authors' methods: Estimated nucleated cell counts came from reference gene primer amplification. Profiled with immunoSEQ multiplex PCR; TCRdb holds only in-frame clones, not every one. V, J and clone size are those of that table, while D and trimming were read from the DNA. The data hold more than 95,000 clones, with around 80% observed a single time. Trimming at V came to 1 base and at J to 6 bases, leaving 4 bases not matched to a gene. Germline V gene sequence: CDR1 MNHNS, CDR2 SASEGT. The CDR3 is made up of 14 amino acids. The chain has TRBV6-1 and TRBJ1-2, with TRBD1 matching 8 bases. The TCR was taken from a man aged 40-49 years with active or convalescent COVID-19. Sequencing input: peripheral blood. The CDR3, as DNA: TGTGCCAGCAGTGAAGGTTCGGACAGGGATGGCTACACCTTC. Its protein is CASSEGSDRDGYTF.